This TCR beta chain was observed in a study of CD8+CD57+ T cells in acquired aplastic anemia. Notes on the study in general: Patients did not significantly differ from controls in CD8+ Simpson's diversity. A set of about 28 CD8+ CDR3 sequences was shared between patients and controls, and these sequences appeared highly expressed in patients.

The V gene end was trimmed by 0 bases and the J gene end by 0 bases; junction bases not matched to a gene: 2. The CDR3 spans 17 residues. CDR1 SGDLS and CDR2 YYNGEE come from the germline V gene. The sequenced patients had an expansion of CD8+CD57+ cells seen by flow cytometry. On this clonotype: Its antigen is not identified.

For CDR3 and TCR beta VDJ profiling, genomic DNA was the template used. TCRdb itself ran the reads through MiXCR, one entry per CDR3 protein. The sample contains about 240,000 distinct CDR3 sequences, around 45% of which appear only once. This TCR derives from a human donor with aplastic anemia. The rearrangement links TRBV9 to TRBJ1-3; 11 bases map to TRBD1. The sequencing sample was made of sorted CD4+, CD8+, or CD8+CD57+ T cells (not recorded which) from PBMCs. DNA of the CDR3: TGTGCCAGCAGCGTAGGGACAGGGGGCAACTCTGGAAACACCATATATTTT. Translation gives CASSVGTGGNSGNTIYF.